This T cell receptor (beta chain) was captured in a study of breast tumors, draining lymph nodes, adjacent tissues. This clonotype came up many times. What it binds is unknown. MiXCR, applied by TCRdb to the multiplex PCR reads, yields one record per CDR3 protein. The sample includes some 230,000 distinct CDR3 sequences, 30% to 35% of them seen just once. Broader study findings: Tumors had less TCR diversity than lymph nodes, more than nontumor tissue.

Samples came from axillary lymph nodes draining the breast cancer. Sequenced: axillary lymph node tissue. The receptor was derived from a female donor with breast cancer. Some clones in this sample may be carry-over from other donors' samples.

CDR3 region: CSARDGQGYSPLHF. The CDR3 DNA follows: TGCAGTGCTAGAGACGGACAGGGTTATTCACCCCTCCACTTT. The rearrangement joins TRBV20-1 to TRBJ1-6; TRBD1 matches 8 bases. The CDR3 loop spans 14 amino acids. J gave up 8 bases and V 0 bases, and 3 bases lay outside the gene matches. The V gene's germline CDR1 is DFQATT and CDR2 SNEGSKA (reference sequence).